This T cell receptor beta chain was recorded in a study of regulatory T cells in long-lasting Graves disease. Through Arm-PCR of CDR3 regions and iRepertoire HTBI primers, TCR beta libraries were built. TCRdb reanalysed the multiplex PCR reads using MiXCR and keeps one entry per CDR3 protein. This sample carries roughly 510,000 distinct CDR3 sequences, about 16% of them seen once, and the ten largest clones take about 11%. This CDR3 comprises 15 residues. The V and J ends lost 1 base and 5 bases, in that order; junction bases with no gene match: 4. Germline assignment: CDR1 LNHNV and CDR2 YYDKDF (reference sequence). Time point of the sample: newly diagnosed GD, antithyroid drugs for less than 3 months. Scientists built the TCR library using RNA that was extracted from PBMCs. These data also featured in a second study, about T cells in Graves' hyperthyroidism and ophthalmopathy.

The receptor comes from a man younger than 35 with Graves disease. V is TRBV15 and J is TRBJ2-2; 7 positions match TRBD1. The sample was peripheral blood mononuclear cells (PBMCs), taken at new diagnosis, from a patient treated with antithyroid drugs. The CDR3 nucleotides are TGTGCCACCAGCAGAGGGGACAGTCGGACCGGGGAGCTGTTTTTT. It specifies CATSRGDSRTGELFF.